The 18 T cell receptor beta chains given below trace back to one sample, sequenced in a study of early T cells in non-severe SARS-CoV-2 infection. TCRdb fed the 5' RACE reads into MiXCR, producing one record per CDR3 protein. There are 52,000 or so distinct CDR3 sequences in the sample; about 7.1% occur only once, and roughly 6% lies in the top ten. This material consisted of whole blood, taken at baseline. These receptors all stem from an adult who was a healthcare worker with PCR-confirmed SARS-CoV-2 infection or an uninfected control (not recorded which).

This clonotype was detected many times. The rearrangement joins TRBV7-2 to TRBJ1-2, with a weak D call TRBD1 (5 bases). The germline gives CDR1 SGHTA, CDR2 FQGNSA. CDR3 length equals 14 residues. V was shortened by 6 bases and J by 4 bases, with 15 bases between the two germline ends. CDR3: CASRPRTGRYGYTF. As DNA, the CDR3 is TGTGCCAGCAGGCCTAGGACGGGGCGCTATGGCTACACCTTC.

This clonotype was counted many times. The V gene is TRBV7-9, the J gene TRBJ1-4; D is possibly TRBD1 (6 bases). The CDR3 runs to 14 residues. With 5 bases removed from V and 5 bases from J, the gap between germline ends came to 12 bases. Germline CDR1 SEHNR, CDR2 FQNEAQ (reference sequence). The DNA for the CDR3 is TGTGCCAGCAGCACAGGGACCCGAAATGAAAAACTGTTTTTT. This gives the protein CASSTGTRNEKLFF.

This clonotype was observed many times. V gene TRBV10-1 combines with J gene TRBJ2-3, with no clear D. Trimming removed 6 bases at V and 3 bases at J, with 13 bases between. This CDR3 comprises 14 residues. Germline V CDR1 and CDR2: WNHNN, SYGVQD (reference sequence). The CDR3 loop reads CASRKTLGTDTQYF. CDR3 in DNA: TGCGCCAGCAGAAAAACGCTAGGAACAGATACGCAGTATTTT.

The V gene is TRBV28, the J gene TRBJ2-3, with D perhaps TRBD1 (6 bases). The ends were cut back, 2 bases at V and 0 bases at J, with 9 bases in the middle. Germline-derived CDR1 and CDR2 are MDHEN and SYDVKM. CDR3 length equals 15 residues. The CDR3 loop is CASSLPGASTDTQYF. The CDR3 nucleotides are TGTGCCAGCAGTTTACCAGGGGCTAGCACAGATACGCAGTATTTT.

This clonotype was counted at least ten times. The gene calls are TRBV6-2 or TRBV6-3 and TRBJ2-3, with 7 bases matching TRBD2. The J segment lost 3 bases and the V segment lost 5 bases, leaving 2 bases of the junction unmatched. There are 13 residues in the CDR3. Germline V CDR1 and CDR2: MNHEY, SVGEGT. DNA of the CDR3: TGTGCCAGCAGTAGCGGGGATACAGATACGCAGTATTTT. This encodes CASSSGDTDTQYF.

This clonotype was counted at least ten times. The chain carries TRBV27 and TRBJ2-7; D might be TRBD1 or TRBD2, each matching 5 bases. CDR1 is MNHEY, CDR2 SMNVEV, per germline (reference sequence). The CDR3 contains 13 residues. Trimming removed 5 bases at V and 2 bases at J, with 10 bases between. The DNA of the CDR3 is TGTGCCAGCAGTCGCGAGGGGCCCTACGAGCAGTACTTC. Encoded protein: CASSREGPYEQYF.

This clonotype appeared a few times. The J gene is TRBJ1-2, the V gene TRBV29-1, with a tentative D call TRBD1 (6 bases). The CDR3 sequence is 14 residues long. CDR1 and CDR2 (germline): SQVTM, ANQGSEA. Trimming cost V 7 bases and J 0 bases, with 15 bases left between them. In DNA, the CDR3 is TGCAGCGCCCAAGGGGACACTTCTAACTATGGCTACACCTTC. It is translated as CSAQGDTSNYGYTF. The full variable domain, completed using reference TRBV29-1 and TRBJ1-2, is SAVISQKPSRDICQRGTSLTIQCQVDSQVTMMFWYRQQPGQSLTLIATANQGSEATYESGFVIDKFPISRPNLTFSTLTVSNMSPEDSSIYLCSAQGDTSNYGYTFGSGTRLTVV.

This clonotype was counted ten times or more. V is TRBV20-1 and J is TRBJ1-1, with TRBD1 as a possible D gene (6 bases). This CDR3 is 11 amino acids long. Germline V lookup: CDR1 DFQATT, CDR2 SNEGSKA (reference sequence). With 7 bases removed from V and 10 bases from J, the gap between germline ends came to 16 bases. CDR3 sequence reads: CSERGGRGAFF. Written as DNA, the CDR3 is TGCAGTGAAAGAGGGGGTAGGGGAGCTTTCTTT.

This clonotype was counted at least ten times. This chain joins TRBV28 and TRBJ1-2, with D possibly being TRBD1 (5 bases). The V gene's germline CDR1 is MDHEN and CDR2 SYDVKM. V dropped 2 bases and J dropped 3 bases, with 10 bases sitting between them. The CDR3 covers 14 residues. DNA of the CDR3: TGTGCCAGCAGTTTACCAGGGTGGGACTATGGCTACACCTTC. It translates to CASSLPGWDYGYTF.

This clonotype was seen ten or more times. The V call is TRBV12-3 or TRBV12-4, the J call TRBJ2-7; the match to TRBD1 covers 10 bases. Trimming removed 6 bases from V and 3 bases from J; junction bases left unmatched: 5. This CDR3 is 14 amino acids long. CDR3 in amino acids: CASSPGQGYYEQYF. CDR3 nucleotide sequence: TGTGCCAGCAGCCCGGGACAGGGGTACTACGAGCAGTACTTC.

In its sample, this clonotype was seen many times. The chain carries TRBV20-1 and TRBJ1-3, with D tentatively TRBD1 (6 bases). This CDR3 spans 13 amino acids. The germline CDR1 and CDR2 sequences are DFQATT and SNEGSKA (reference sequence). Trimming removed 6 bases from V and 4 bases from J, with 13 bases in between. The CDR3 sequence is CSAKDSLGNTIYF. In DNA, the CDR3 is TGCAGTGCCAAGGACAGTTTAGGAAACACCATATATTTT.

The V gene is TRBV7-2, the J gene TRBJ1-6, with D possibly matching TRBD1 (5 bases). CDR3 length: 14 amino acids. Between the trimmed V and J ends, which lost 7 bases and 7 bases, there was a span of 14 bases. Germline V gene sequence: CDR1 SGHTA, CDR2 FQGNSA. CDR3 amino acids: CASTPGDYNSPLHF. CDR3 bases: TGTGCCAGCACCCCGGGGGACTACAATTCACCCCTCCACTTT.

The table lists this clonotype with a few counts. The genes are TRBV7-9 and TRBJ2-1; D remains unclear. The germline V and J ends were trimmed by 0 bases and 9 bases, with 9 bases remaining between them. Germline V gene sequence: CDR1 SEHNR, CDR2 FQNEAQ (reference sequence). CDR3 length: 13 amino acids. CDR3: CASSLATAFEQFF. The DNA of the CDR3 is TGTGCCAGCAGCTTAGCTACAGCATTTGAGCAGTTCTTC.

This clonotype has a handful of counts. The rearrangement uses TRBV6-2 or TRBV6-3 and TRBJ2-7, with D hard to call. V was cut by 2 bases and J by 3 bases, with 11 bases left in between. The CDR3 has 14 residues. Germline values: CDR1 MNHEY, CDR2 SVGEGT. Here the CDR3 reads CASSYPSQDYEQYF. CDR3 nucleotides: TGTGCCAGCAGTTACCCGAGTCAAGACTACGAGCAGTACTTC.

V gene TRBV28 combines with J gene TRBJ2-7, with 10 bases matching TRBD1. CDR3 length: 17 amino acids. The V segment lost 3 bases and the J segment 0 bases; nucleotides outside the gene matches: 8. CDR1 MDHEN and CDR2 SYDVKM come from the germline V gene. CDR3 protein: CASSFSLGQGRSYEQYF. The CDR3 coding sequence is TGTGCCAGCAGTTTCAGCTTGGGACAGGGGCGCTCCTACGAGCAGTACTTC.

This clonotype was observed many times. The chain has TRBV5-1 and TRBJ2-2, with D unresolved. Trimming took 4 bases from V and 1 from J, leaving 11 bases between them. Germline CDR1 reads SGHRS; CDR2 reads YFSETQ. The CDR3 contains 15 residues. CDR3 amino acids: CASSKEVLNTGELFF. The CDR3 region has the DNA TGCGCCAGCAGCAAAGAGGTGTTGAACACCGGGGAGCTGTTTTTT.

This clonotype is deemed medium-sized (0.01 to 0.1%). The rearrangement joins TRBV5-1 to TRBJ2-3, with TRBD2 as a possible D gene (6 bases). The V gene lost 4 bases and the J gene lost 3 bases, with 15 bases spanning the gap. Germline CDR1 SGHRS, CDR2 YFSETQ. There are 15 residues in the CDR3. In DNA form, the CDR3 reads TGCGCCAGCAGCCTCGGGACTCCTGGGACAGATACGCAGTATTTT. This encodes CASSLGTPGTDTQYF.

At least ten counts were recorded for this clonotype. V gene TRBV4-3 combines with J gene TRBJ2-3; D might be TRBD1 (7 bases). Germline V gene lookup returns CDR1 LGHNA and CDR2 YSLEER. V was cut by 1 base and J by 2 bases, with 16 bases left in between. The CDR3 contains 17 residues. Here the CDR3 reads CASSQGKTGRYTDTQYF. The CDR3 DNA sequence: TGCGCCAGCAGCCAAGGCAAGACAGGGAGGTACACAGATACGCAGTATTTT.